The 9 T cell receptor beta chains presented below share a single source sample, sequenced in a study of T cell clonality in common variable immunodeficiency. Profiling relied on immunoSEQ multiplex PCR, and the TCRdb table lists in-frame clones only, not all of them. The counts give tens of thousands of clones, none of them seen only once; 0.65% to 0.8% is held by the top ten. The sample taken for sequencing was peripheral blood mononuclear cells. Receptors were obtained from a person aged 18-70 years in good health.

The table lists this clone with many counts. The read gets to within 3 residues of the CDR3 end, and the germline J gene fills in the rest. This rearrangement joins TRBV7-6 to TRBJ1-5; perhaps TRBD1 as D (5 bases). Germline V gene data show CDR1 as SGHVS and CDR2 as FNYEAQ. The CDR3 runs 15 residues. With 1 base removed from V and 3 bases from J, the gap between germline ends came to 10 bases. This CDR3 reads CASSLEQDTNQPQHF. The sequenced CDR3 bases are TGTGCCAGCAGCTTAGAACAGGACACCAATCAGCCC.

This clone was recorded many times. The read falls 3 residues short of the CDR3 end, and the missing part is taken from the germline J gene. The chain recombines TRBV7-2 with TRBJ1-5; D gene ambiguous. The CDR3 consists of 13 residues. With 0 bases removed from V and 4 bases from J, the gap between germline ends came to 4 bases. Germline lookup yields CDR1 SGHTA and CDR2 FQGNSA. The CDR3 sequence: CASSLASNQPQHF. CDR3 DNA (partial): TGTGCCAGCAGCTTAGCCAGTAATCAGCCC.

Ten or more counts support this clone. CDR3 amino acids: CASSVVGDGTGELFF. The covered CDR3 bases are TGTGCCAGCAGCGTAGTAGGGGATGGAACCGGGGAG. J is TRBJ2-2 and V is TRBV9; possibly TRBD1 for D (5 bases). The CDR3 is cut off 3 residues early in the read; its end comes from the germline J gene. This CDR3 region has 15 residues. Trimming removed 0 bases at V and 5 bases at J, with 11 bases between. Germline CDR1 and CDR2: SGDLS and YYNGEE.

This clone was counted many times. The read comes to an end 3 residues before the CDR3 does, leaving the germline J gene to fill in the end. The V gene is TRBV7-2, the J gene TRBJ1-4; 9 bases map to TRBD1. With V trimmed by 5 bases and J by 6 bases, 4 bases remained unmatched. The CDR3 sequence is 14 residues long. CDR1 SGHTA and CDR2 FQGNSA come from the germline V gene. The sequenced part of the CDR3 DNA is TGTGCCAGCAGCGGGAGGACAGGGGATGAAAAA. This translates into CASSGRTGDEK. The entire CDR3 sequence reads CASSGRTGDEKLFF.

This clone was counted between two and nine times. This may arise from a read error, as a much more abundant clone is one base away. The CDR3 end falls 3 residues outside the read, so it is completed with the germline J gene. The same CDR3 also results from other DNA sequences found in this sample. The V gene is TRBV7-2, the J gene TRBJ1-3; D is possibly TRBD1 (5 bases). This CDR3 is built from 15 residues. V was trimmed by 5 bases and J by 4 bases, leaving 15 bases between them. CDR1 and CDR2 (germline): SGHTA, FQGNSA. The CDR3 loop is CASSLPLRQGNTIYF. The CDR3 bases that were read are TGTGCCAGCAGCCTACCCTTGAGACAGGGAAACACC.

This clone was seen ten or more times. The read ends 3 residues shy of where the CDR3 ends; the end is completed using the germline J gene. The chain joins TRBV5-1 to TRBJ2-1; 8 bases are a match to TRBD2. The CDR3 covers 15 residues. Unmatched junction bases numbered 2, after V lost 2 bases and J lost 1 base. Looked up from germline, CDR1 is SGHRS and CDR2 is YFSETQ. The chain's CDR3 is CASSFASGSYNEQFF. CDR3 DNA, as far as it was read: TGCGCCAGCAGCTTCGCTAGCGGGTCCTACAATGAG.

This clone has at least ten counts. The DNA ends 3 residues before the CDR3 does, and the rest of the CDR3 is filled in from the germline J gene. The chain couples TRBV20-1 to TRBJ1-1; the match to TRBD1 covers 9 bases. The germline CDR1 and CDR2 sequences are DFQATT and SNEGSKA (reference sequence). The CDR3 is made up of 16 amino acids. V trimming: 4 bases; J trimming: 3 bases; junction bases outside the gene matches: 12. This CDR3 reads CSATQGQGKWDTEAFF. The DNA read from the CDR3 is TGCAGTGCTACCCAGGGACAGGGAAAGTGGGACACTGAA.

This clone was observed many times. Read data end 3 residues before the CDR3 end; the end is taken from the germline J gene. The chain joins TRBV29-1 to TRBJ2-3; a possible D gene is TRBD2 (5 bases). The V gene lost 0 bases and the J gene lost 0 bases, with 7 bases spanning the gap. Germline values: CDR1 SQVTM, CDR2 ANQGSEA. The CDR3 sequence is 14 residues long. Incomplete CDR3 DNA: TGCAGCGTTGAAGATTCGGGGAGCACAGATACG. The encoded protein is CSVEDSGSTDT. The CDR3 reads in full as CSVEDSGSTDTQYF.

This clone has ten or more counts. CDR3 DNA, as far as it was read: TGTGCCATCAGTGAATCGACAGGGACGAACACCGGGGAG. It yields the protein CAISESTGTNTGE. The CDR3, in full, reads CAISESTGTNTGELFF. This chain links TRBV10-3 with TRBJ2-2; the match to TRBD1 covers 7 bases. The CDR3 end falls 3 residues outside the read, so it is completed with the germline J gene. From germline, CDR1 is ENHRY and CDR2 SYGVKD. The CDR3 length is 16 residues. The V and J ends lost 3 bases and 0 bases, in that order; junction bases with no gene match: 4.